This T cell receptor (beta chain) was captured by sequencing in a study of CD8+ T cells in alopecia areata. General study points: Sequence data from scalp samples additionally include resident alphabeta T cells of normal skin.

RNA was isolated and reverse transcribed to cDNA, the sequencing template. This table comes from immunoSEQ multiplex PCR, and its TCRdb copy is limited to in-frame clones, with some not included. Of 100,000 to 150,000 clones in the sample, around 49% are singletons; the top ten hold 15% to 20%. As for this clone: Its matching antigen is unknown.

Alopecia areata patients gave lesional scalp punch biopsies and peripheral blood samples. The clonotype originates from a human donor with alopecia areata. Sample: CD8+ T cells sorted from blood, taken at week 0.

The CDR3 is CASSLPRRSYGYTF. The CDR3 nucleotides read TGTGCCAGCAGCTTACCACGGCGGTCCTATGGCTACACCTTC. The V call is TRBV7-2, the J call TRBJ1-2; D is unclear. The V and J ends lost 2 bases and 4 bases respectively, with 11 bases between them. The CDR3 has 14 residues. Germline CDR1 reads SGHTA; CDR2 reads FQGNSA.